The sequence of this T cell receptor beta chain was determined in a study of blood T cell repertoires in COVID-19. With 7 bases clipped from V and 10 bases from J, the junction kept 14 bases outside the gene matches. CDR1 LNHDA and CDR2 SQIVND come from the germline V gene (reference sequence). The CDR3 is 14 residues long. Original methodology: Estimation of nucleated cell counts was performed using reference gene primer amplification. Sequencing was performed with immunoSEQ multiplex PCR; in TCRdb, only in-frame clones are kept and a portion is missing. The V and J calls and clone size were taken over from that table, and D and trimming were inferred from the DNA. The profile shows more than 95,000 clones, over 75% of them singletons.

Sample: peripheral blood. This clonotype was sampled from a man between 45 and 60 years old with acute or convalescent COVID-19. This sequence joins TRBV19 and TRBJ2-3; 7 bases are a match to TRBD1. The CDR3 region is CASNTGVSTGPQYF. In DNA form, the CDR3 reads TGTGCCAGTAACACAGGGGTGTCCACTGGTCCGCAGTATTTT.